The clone carrying this T cell receptor (beta chain) turned up a few times. The antigen is undetermined. Per germline, CDR1 MNHNS and CDR2 SASEGT. The J segment lost 2 bases and the V segment lost 4 bases, leaving 7 bases of the junction unmatched. This CDR3 has 17 amino acids. Primers included in the PCR were 60 Vbeta and 13 Jbeta primers. Produced via immunoSEQ multiplex PCR; TCRdb's table is partial and in-frame only. The data contain 55,000 to 70,000 clones, 78% of them singletons. The data belong to a study of cytomegalovirus exposure and HLA in healthy donors. Overall study: In terms of ancestry, the Caucasian-associated cluster contained roughly four fifths of the approximately 400 genotyped donors.

Study conclusions and caveats: Using a false discovery rate of 0.05, a later analysis showed that approximately 17,000 TCR beta sequences were associated with HLA alleles. Association of a missense DCLRE1C variant with TCR beta V- and J-gene trimming was reported in a later analysis.

The TCR was taken from a man aged 18 to 29 in good health and CMV-seropositive. The chain is built from TRBV6-1 and TRBJ1-5; 11 positions match TRBD1. Sequences were obtained from PBMCs. CDR3 sequence: CASSGDRGSYGNQPQHF. The CDR3 DNA sequence: TGTGCCAGCAGTGGGGACAGGGGGAGTTATGGCAATCAGCCCCAGCATTTT.